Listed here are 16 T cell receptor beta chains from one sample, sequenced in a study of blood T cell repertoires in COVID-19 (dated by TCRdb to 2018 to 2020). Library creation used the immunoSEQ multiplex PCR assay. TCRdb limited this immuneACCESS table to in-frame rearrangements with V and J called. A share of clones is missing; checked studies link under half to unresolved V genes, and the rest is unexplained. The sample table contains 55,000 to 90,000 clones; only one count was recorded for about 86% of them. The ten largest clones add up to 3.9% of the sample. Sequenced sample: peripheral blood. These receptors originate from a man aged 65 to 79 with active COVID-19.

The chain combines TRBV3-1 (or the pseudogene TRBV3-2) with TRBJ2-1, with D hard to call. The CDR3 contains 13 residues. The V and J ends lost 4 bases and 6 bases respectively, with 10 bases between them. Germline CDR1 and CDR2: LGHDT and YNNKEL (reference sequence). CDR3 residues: CASSRASINEQFF. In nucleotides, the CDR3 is TGTGCCAGCAGCCGGGCTTCCATCAATGAGCAGTTCTTC.

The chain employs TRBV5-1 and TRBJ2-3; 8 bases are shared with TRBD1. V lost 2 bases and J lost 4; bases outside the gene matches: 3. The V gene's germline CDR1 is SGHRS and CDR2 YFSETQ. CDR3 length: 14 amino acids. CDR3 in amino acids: CASSFGRGPDTQYF. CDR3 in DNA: TGCGCCAGCAGCTTCGGCAGGGGGCCAGATACGCAGTATTTT.

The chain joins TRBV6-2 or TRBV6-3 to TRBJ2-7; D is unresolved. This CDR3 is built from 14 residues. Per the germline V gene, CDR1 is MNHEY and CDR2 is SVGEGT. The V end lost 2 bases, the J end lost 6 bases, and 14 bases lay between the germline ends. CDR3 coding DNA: TGTGCCAGCAGTTACCGAGCCGACTCTGGCGAGCAGTACTTC. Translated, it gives CASSYRADSGEQYF.

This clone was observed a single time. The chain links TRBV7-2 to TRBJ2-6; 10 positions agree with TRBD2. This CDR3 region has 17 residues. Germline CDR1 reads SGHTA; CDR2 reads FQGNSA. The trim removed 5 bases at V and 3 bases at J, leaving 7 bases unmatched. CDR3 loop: CASSPSSGSSGANVLTF. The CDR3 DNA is TGTGCCAGCAGCCCGTCTAGCGGGAGTAGTGGGGCCAACGTCCTGACTTTC.

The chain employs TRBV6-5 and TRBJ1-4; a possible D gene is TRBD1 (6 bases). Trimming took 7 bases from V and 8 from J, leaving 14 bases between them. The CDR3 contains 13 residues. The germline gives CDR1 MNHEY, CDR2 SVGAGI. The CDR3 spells CASTEGGREKLFF. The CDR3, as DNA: TGTGCCAGCACCGAGGGGGGGAGGGAAAAACTGTTTTTT.

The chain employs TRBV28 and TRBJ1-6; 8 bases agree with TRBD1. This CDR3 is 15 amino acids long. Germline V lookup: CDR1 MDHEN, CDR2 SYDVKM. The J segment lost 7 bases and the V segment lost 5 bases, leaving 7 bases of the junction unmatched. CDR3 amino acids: CASSPRQGPNSPLHF. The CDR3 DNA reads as TGTGCCAGCAGTCCCCGACAGGGGCCGAATTCACCCCTCCACTTT.

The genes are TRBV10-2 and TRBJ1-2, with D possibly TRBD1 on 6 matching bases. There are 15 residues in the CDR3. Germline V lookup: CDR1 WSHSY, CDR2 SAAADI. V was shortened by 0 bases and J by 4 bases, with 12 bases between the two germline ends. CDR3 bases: TGCGCCAGCAGTGAGTCACGGGGGGCCTCCTATGGCTACACCTTC. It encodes CASSESRGASYGYTF.

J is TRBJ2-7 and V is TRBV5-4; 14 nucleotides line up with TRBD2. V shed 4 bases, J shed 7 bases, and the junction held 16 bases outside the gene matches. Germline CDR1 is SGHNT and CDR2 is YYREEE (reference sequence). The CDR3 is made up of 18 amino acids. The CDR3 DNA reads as TGTGCCAGCAGCCCCAACCCCGGGACTAGCGGGAGTAAAGGGGAGCAGTACTTC. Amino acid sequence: CASSPNPGTSGSKGEQYF.

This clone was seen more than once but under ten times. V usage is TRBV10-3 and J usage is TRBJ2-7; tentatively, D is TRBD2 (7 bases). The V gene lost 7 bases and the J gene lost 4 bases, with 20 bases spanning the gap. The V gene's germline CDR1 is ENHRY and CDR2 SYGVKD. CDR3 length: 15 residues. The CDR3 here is CAITPGGRGGYEQYF. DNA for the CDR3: TGTGCCATCACCCCCGGGGGGCGGGGCGGGTACGAGCAGTACTTC.

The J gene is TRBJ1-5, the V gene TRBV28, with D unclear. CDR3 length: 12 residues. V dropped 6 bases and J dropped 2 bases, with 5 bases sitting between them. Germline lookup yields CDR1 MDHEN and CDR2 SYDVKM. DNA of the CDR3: TGTGCCAGCAGCCAGGGCAATCAGCCCCAGCATTTT. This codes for CASSQGNQPQHF.

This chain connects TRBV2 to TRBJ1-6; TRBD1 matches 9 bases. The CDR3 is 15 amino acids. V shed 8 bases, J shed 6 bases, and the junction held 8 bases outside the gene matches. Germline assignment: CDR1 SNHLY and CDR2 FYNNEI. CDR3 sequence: CASGGQGNSNSPLHF. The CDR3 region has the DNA TGTGCCAGCGGGGGACAGGGAAACTCTAATTCACCCCTCCACTTT.

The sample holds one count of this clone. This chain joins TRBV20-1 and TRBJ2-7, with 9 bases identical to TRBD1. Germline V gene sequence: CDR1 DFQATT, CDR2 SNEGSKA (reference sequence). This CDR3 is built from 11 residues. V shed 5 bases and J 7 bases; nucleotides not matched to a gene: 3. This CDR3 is CSARTGEEQYF. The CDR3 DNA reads TGCAGTGCTCGGACAGGGGAGGAGCAGTACTTC.

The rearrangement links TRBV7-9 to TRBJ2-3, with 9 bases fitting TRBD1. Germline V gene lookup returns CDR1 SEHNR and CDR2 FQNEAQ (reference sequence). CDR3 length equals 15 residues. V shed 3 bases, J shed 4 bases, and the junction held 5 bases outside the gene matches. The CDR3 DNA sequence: TGTGCCAGCAGCTTGGGACAGGGCGGAGCAGATACGCAGTATTTT. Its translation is CASSLGQGGADTQYF.

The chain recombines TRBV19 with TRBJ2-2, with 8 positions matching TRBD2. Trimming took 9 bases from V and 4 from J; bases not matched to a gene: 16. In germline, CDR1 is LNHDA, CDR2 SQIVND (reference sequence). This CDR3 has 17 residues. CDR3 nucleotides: TGTGCCAGCACTAGCGGAGGACCCTCGCGGGGCACCGGGGAGCTGTTTTTT. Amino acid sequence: CASTSGGPSRGTGELFF.

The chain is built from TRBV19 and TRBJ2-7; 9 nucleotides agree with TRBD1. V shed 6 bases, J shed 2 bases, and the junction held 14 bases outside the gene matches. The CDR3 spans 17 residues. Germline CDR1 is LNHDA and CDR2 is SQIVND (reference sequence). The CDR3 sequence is CASRSMGGTGPTYEQYF. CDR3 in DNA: TGTGCCAGTAGGTCTATGGGGGGGACAGGGCCTACCTACGAGCAGTACTTC.

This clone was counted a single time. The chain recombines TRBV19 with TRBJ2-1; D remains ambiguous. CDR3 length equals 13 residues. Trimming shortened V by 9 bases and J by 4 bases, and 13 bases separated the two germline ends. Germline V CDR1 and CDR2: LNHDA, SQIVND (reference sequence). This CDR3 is CASRPVGYNEQFF. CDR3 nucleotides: TGTGCCAGCCGACCGGTCGGGTACAATGAGCAGTTCTTC.